The next 21 T cell receptor beta chains were all read from a single sample in a study of cytomegalovirus exposure and HLA in healthy donors. PCR amplification relied on 60 Vbeta primers (plus 13 Jbeta primers). The table came from immunoSEQ multiplex PCR; TCRdb's copy has only in-frame clones and leaves some out. The data hold nearly 200,000 clones, with 80% to 90% observed a single time. Input material: PBMCs. The receptors were gathered from a man in his thirties or forties in good health and CMV-seronegative.

The CDR3 nucleotides read TGTGCCAGCAGCTTATCAACAGGGGGTAATGAAAAACTGTTTTTT. Translating gives CASSLSTGGNEKLFF. The chain joins TRBV7-6 to TRBJ1-4, with 8 bases that match TRBD1. This CDR3 comprises 15 residues. Trimming at V came to 2 bases and at J to 4 bases, leaving 3 bases not matched to a gene. Per the germline V gene, CDR1 is SGHVS and CDR2 is FNYEAQ.

This sequence joins TRBV28 and TRBJ2-1, with D possibly being TRBD2 (7 bases). This CDR3 contains 15 residues. CDR1 is MDHEN, CDR2 SYDVKM, per germline. Trimming took 2 bases from V and 7 from J, leaving 15 bases between them. As DNA, the CDR3 is TGTGCCAGCAGTTTAAGGCGGGGGCTATTGAATGAGCAGTTCTTC. Protein product: CASSLRRGLLNEQFF.

This rearrangement joins TRBV7-8 to TRBJ2-1, with TRBD2 identical over 9 bases. CDR3 length: 15 residues. Germline V lookup: CDR1 SGHVS, CDR2 FQNEAQ. Trimming took 5 bases from V and 7 from J; bases not matched to a gene: 9. The CDR3: CASSHLSGSGNEQFF. The CDR3 DNA follows: TGTGCCAGCAGCCACCTTAGCGGGAGTGGTAATGAGCAGTTCTTC.

There are a few counts of this clone. The V gene is TRBV6-5, the J gene TRBJ1-1; 7 positions agree with TRBD1. The CDR3 covers 15 residues. The V gene's germline CDR1 is MNHEY and CDR2 SVGAGI. Trimming removed 5 bases from V and 3 bases from J; junction bases left unmatched: 9. CDR3 coding DNA: TGTGCCAGCAGTAGGGGACAGATCCCTTACACTGAAGCTTTCTTT. Translating it yields CASSRGQIPYTEAFF.

This sequence joins TRBV28 and TRBJ2-7, with 7 bases aligning to TRBD2. Germline V lookup: CDR1 MDHEN, CDR2 SYDVKM. The CDR3 spans 13 residues. J gave up 5 bases and V 5 bases, and 6 bases lay outside the gene matches. CDR3 residues: CASSPGLTHEQYF. The CDR3 DNA reads as TGTGCCAGCAGTCCGGGACTAACCCACGAGCAGTACTTC. Full variable domain (rest looked up from reference TRBV28 and TRBJ2-7): DVKVTQSSRYLVKRTGEKVFLECVQDMDHENMFWYRQDPGLGLRLIYFSYDVKMKEKGDIPEGYSVSREKKERFSLILESASTNQTSMYLCASSPGLTHEQYFGPGTRLTVT.

A single count supports this clone. Different DNA sequences within this sample yield the same CDR3. J is TRBJ1-5 and V is TRBV7-6; D is possibly TRBD1 (6 bases). Germline-derived CDR1 and CDR2 are SGHVS and FNYEAQ. Trimming stripped 1 base from V and 2 bases from J, with 9 bases between. The CDR3 runs 15 residues. The CDR3 bases are TGTGCCAGCAGCTTAGTGGGGGCGGGCAATCAGCCCCAGCATTTT. Protein: CASSLVGAGNQPQHF.

V gene TRBV7-6 combines with J gene TRBJ2-7, with 7 bases aligning to TRBD2. The CDR3 runs to 14 residues. Germline CDR1 reads SGHVS; CDR2 reads FNYEAQ. Trimming cost V 3 bases and J 1 base; bases outside gene matches: 3. Here the CDR3 reads CASSFSGFSYEQYF. The CDR3 nucleotides read TGTGCCAGCAGCTTTAGCGGGTTTTCCTACGAGCAGTACTTC.

The chain links TRBV28 to TRBJ1-5, with a weak D call TRBD1 (6 bases). V gave up 3 bases and J gave up 2 bases, with 8 bases separating them. From germline, CDR1 is MDHEN and CDR2 SYDVKM. This CDR3 is built from 14 residues. CDR3 nucleotide sequence: TGTGCCAGCAGTTTCAGGGGCGGCAATCAGCCCCAGCATTTT. It encodes CASSFRGGNQPQHF.

The V call is TRBV10-2, the J call TRBJ1-3; 9 nucleotides match TRBD1. This CDR3 has 16 amino acids. V gave up 3 bases and J gave up 0 bases; unmatched junction bases: 3. Germline V CDR1 and CDR2: WSHSY, SAAADI. Written as DNA, the CDR3 is TGCGCCAGCAGTGACGTGGGACAGGGCTCTGGAAACACCATATATTTT. Its translation is CASSDVGQGSGNTIYF.

The chain uses TRBV19 and TRBJ2-4, with D perhaps matching TRBD1 (6 bases). The germline gives CDR1 LNHDA, CDR2 SQIVND (reference sequence). The V gene lost 5 bases and the J gene lost 2 bases, with 13 bases spanning the gap. CDR3 length: 15 amino acids. The DNA for the CDR3 is TGTGCCAGTAGTCCACAGGGATGGTCCAAAAACATTCAGTACTTC. Protein: CASSPQGWSKNIQYF.

The chain recombines TRBV5-1 with TRBJ1-1; 7 nucleotides align to TRBD1. Germline values: CDR1 SGHRS, CDR2 YFSETQ. There are 14 residues in the CDR3. The V segment lost 2 bases and the J segment 1 base; nucleotides outside the gene matches: 2. This CDR3 reads CASSLGGPNTEAFF. As DNA, the CDR3 is TGCGCCAGCAGCTTAGGGGGCCCGAACACTGAAGCTTTCTTT.

The chain couples TRBV2 to TRBJ2-7; perhaps TRBD2 as D (6 bases). This CDR3 is 17 amino acids long. The germline CDR1 and CDR2 sequences are SNHLY and FYNNEI. V was shortened by 1 base and J by 0 bases, with 16 bases between the two germline ends. The CDR3 bases are TGTGCCAGCAGTGAAGGGGTAGCGGAGGCCCACTCCTACGAGCAGTACTTC. Translating it yields CASSEGVAEAHSYEQYF.

This chain uses TRBV19 with TRBJ1-4, with 7 bases that match TRBD1. This CDR3 contains 14 residues. Germline CDR1 LNHDA, CDR2 SQIVND (reference sequence). V shed 7 bases and J 8 bases; nucleotides not matched to a gene: 10. The CDR3 is CASTPRGVGEKLFF. In DNA, the CDR3 is TGTGCCAGTACCCCCAGGGGGGTCGGGGAAAAACTGTTTTTT.

The V gene is TRBV5-4, the J gene TRBJ2-1, with TRBD1 matching 7 bases. The CDR3 loop spans 16 amino acids. The V gene's germline CDR1 is SGHNT and CDR2 YYREEE (reference sequence). V gave up 4 bases and J gave up 4 bases; unmatched junction bases: 11. Here the CDR3 reads CASSPGRQGFYNEQFF. CDR3 sequence (DNA): TGTGCCAGCAGCCCCGGCCGACAGGGCTTTTACAATGAGCAGTTCTTC.

V gene TRBV27 combines with J gene TRBJ2-7, with 9 bases aligning to TRBD2. Germline V gene data show CDR1 as MNHEY and CDR2 as SMNVEV (reference sequence). V lost 4 bases and J lost 1; bases outside the gene matches: 8. The CDR3 covers 16 residues. The DNA for the CDR3 is TGTGCCAGCAGTTCGGGCAGCGGGGGGCCTTCCTACGAGCAGTACTTC. Amino acid sequence: CASSSGSGGPSYEQYF.

The rearrangement links TRBV5-4 to TRBJ2-7; maybe TRBD1 (6 bases). This CDR3 is 15 amino acids long. V was pared by 1 base and J by 2 bases, with 13 bases between. The germline V gene encodes CDR1 SGHNT and CDR2 YYREEE (reference sequence). CDR3 in DNA: TGTGCCAGCAGCTTGCTACACAGGGACCCCTACGAGCAGTACTTC. It is translated as CASSLLHRDPYEQYF.

The V and J genes are TRBV2 and TRBJ2-1; the D gene is possibly TRBD1 (5 bases). Trimming took 4 bases from V and 3 from J, leaving 13 bases between them. Germline V gene sequence: CDR1 SNHLY, CDR2 FYNNEI. The CDR3 runs to 15 residues. The CDR3 bases are TGTGCCAGCAGTGTGGACACCCCTTACTACAATGAGCAGTTCTTC. The encoded protein is CASSVDTPYYNEQFF.

The J gene is TRBJ1-2, the V gene TRBV27, with a possible D match to TRBD1 (5 bases). Germline CDR1 MNHEY, CDR2 SMNVEV (reference sequence). V was trimmed by 5 bases and J by 7 bases, leaving 14 bases between them. The CDR3 runs to 13 residues. The CDR3 region is CASSPFTGGGYTF. Written as DNA, the CDR3 is TGTGCCAGCAGTCCCTTTACAGGTGGTGGCTACACCTTC.

This chain connects TRBV11-2 to TRBJ2-3; the D is unclear. Trimming took 3 bases from V and 5 from J, leaving 6 bases between them. The germline gives CDR1 SGHAT, CDR2 FQNNGV. The CDR3 sequence is 12 residues long. CDR3 sequence (DNA): TGTGCCAGCAGCTTCTCAGGAGATACGCAGTATTTT. It specifies CASSFSGDTQYF.

The rearrangement links TRBV6-5 to TRBJ2-7, with 9 bases matching TRBD1. This CDR3 region has 13 residues. The V segment lost 6 bases and the J segment 6 bases; nucleotides outside the gene matches: 6. Germline CDR1 reads MNHEY; CDR2 reads SVGAGI. The CDR3 DNA is TGTGCCAGCAGGGGACAGGGCGCGGGCGAGCAGTACTTC. The encoded protein is CASRGQGAGEQYF.

J is TRBJ1-2 and V is TRBV28, with 8 bases that match TRBD1. V lost 4 bases and J lost 8; bases outside the gene matches: 3. This CDR3 spans 12 amino acids. The germline V gene has CDR1 MDHEN and CDR2 SYDVKM. CDR3 nucleotide sequence: TGTGCCAGCAGTTCAGGGGGCGGCGGCTACACCTTC. Translation gives CASSSGGGGYTF.